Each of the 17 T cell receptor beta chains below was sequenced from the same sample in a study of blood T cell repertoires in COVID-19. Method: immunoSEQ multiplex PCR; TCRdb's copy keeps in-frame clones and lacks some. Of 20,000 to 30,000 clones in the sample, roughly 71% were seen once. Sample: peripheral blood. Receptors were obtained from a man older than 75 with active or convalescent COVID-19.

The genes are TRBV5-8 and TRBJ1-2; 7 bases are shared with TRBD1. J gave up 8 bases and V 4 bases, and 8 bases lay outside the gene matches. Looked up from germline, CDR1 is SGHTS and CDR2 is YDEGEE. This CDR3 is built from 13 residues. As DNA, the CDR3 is TGTGCCAGCAGCCATGACAGGGCAGGCGGCTACACCTTC. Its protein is CASSHDRAGGYTF. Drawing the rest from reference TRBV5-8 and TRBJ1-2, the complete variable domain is EAGVTQSPTHLIKTRGQQATLRCSPISGHTSVYWYQQALGLGLQFLLWYDEGEERNRGNFPPRFSGRQFPNYSSELNVNALELEDSALYLCASSHDRAGGYTFGSGTRLTVV.

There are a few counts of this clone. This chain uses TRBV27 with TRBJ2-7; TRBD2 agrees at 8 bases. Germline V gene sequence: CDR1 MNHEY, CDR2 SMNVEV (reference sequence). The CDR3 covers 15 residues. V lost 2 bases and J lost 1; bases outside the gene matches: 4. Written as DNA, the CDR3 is TGTGCCAGCAGTTTAGTTAGCGGGGCTTCCTACGAGCAGTACTTC. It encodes CASSLVSGASYEQYF.

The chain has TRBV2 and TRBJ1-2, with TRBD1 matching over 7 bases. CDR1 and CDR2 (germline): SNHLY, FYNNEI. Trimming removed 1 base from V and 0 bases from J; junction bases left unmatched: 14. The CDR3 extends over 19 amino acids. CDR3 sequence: CASSEVRSGQRYANYGYTF. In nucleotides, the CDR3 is TGTGCCAGCAGTGAAGTCCGGTCGGGACAGCGGTACGCTAACTATGGCTACACCTTC.

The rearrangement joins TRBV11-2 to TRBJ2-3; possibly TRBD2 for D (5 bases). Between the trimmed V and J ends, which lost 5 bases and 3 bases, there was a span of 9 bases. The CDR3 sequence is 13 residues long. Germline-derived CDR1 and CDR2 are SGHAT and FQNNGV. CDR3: CASSRSGTDTQYF. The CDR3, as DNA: TGTGCCAGCAGCAGGTCGGGGACAGATACGCAGTATTTT.

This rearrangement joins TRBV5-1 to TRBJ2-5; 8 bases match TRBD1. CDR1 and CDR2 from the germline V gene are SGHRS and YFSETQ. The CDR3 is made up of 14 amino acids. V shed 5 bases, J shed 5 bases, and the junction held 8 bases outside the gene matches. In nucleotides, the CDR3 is TGCGCCAGCAGAAGATCGGACAGGGACGAGACCCAGTACTTC. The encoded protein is CASRRSDRDETQYF.

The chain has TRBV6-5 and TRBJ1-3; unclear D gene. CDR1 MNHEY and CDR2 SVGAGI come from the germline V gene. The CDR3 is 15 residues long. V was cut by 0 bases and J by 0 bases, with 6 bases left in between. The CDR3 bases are TGTGCCAGCAGTTACTCTCTGGCCTCTGGAAACACCATATATTTT. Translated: CASSYSLASGNTIYF.

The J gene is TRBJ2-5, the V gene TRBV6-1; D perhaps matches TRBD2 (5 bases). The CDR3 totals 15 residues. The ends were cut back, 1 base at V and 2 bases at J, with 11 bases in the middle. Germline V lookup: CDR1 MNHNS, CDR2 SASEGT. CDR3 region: CASSEGVRGQETQYF. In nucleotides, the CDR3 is TGTGCCAGCAGTGAAGGGGTCCGCGGGCAAGAGACCCAGTACTTC.

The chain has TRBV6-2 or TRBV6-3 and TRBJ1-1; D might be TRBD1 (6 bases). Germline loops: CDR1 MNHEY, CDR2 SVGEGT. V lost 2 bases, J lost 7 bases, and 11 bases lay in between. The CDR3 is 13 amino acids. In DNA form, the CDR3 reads TGTGCCAGCAGTTACCGACGACAGGATGAAGCTTTCTTT. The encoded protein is CASSYRRQDEAFF.

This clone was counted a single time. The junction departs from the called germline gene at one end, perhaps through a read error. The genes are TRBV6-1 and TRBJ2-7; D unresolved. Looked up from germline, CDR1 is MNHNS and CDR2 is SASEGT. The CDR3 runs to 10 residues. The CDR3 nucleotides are TGTGCCAGCAATGAACGCGAGCAGTACTTC. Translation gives CASNEREQYF.

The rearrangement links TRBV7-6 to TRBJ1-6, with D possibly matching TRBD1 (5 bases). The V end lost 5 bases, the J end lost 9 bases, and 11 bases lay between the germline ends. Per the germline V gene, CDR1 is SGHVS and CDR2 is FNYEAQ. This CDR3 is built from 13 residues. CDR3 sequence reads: CASSLGAGSPLHF. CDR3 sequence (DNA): TGTGCCAGCAGCCTTGGGGCCGGTTCACCCCTCCACTTT.

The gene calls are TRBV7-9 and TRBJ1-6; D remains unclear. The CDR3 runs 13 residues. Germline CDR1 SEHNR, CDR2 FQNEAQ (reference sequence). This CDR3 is CVGGGRTNSPLHF. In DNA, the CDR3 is TGTGTCGGAGGAGGACGGACCAATTCACCCCTCCACTTT. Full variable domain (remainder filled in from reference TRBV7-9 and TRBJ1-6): DTGVSQNPRHKITKRGQNVTFRCDPISEHNRLYWYRQTLGQGPEFLTYFQNEAQLEKSRLLSDRFSAERPKGSFSTLEIQRTEQGDSAMYLCVGGGRTNSPLHFGNGTRLTVT.

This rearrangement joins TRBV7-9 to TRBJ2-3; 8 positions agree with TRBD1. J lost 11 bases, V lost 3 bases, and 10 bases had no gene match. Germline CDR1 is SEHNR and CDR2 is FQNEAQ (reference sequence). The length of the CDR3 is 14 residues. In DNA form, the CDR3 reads TGTGCCAGCAGCTTCCGGGACAGGATTACTCAGCAGTATTTT. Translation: CASSFRDRITQQYF.

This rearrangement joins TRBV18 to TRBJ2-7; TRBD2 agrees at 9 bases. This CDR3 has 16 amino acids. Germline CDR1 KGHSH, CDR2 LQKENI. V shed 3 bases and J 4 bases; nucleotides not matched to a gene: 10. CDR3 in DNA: TGTGCCAGCTCACCTCCGGGCACTAGCGGGTTTTACGAGCAGTACTTC. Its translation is CASSPPGTSGFYEQYF.

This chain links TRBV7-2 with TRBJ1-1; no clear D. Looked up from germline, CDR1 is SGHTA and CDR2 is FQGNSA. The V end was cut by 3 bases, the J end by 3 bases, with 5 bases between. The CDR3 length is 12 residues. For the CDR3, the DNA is TGTGCCAGCAGCTTTATGTACACTGAAGCTTTCTTT. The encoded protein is CASSFMYTEAFF.

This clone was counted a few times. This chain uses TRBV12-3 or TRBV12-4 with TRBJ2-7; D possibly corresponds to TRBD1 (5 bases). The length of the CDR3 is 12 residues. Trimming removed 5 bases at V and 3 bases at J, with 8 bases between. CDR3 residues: CASSTQGYEQYF. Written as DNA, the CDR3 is TGTGCCAGCAGTACCCAGGGCTACGAGCAGTACTTC.

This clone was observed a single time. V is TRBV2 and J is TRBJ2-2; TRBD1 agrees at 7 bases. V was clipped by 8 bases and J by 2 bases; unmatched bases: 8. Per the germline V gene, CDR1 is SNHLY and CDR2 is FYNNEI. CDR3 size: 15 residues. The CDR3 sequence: CASGPDRENTGELFF. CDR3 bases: TGTGCCAGCGGTCCCGACAGGGAAAACACCGGGGAGCTGTTTTTT.

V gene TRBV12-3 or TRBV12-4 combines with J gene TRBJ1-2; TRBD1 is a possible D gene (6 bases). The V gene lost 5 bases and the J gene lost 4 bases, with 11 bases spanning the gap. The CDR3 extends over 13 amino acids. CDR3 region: CASSPTGSYGYTF. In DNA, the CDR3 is TGTGCCAGCAGTCCTACAGGGAGCTATGGCTACACCTTC.